This T cell receptor (beta chain) was sequenced during a study of T cells in Graves' hyperthyroidism and ophthalmopathy. Study in general: Peripheral blood was drawn at first diagnosis, prior to all treatment.

Diagnostic assessment was based on clinical symptoms, serum thyroxine and TRAb, thyroid ultrasound and orbital computed tomography. This clonotype qualifies as medium-sized. Germline V gene sequence: CDR1 SNHLY, CDR2 FYNNEI. The CDR3 consists of 12 residues. The V and J ends lost 5 bases and 10 bases respectively, with 12 bases between them. It was RNA transcripts that yielded the amplified TCR beta CDR3 regions. The primer set for the first-round RT-PCR of the TCR CDR3 was HTBI. TCRdb re-analysed the multiplex PCR reads in MiXCR, keeping a single row per CDR3 protein. Among about 380,000 distinct CDR3 sequences listed, approximately 17% were seen once.

The V and J genes are TRBV2 and TRBJ2-1; the D gene is possibly TRBD1 (6 bases). This clonotype was sampled from a man aged 18 to 29 with Graves' ophthalmopathy. Material: blood. The CDR3 nucleotides read TGTGCCAGCAGTTTCCGGACAGACGAGCAGTTCTTC. It codes for CASSFRTDEQFF.